A selection of T cell receptor beta chains follows, all from one sample in a study of T cells of healthy individuals. TCRdb reanalysed the 5' RACE reads using MiXCR and keeps one entry per CDR3 protein. This table holds approximately 50,000 distinct CDR3 sequences, roughly 14% found once. The receptors come from a human donor in good health. The CDR3 runs from the conserved cysteine through the conserved F or W. A D gene is named only where the DNA matches it firmly. Not every row has a clone size; where given, it reads once, few, many or a size class.

clone_size	d_call	v_call	j_call	cdr3_nt	cdr3_aa
few	NA	TRBV5-1	TRBJ1-1	TGCGCCAGCAGTCGGACAGCGGACACTGAAGCTTTCTTT	CASSRTADTEAFF
many	TRBD2	TRBV7-2	TRBJ2-1	TGTGCCAGCAGCTTATCCGGGACTAGCGCCTACAATGAGCAGTTCTTC	CASSLSGTSAYNEQFF
few	NA	TRBV18	TRBJ2-6	TGTGCCAGCTCACCGCGATCTTCTGGGGCCAACGTCCTGACTTTC	CASSPRSSGANVLTF
many	TRBD2	TRBV12-5	TRBJ2-1	TGTGCTAGTGGCCGCGAGGGGCTAGCGGGCCTCTACAATGAGCAGTTCTTC	CASGREGLAGLYNEQFF
few	NA	TRBV2	TRBJ2-7	TGTGCCACCATCGGGCCCCCGTTTTCCGCCTACGAGCAGTACTTC	CATIGPPFSAYEQYF
few	TRBD1	TRBV7-9	TRBJ1-6	TGTGCCAGCAGCTACCTATCCGGGACAGGGAGTAATTCACCCCTCCACTTT	CASSYLSGTGSNSPLHF
NA	NA	TRBV12-3/TRBV12-4	TRBJ2-2	TGTGCCAGCAGCCCACGGGGATCCACCGGGGAGCTGTTTTTT	CASSPRGSTGELFF
NA	NA	TRBV7-8	TRBJ2-7	TGTGCCAGCAGCTTAGCAGTCGGCAGAGGGTTTTACGAGCAGTACTTC	CASSLAVGRGFYEQYF
NA	TRBD1	TRBV7-2	TRBJ1-5	TGTGCCAGCAGCGTAGGACAGGGAAAACAGCCCCAGCATTTT	CASSVGQGKQPQHF
few	TRBD1	TRBV4-3	TRBJ2-2	TGCGCCAGCAGCCCCCGACTGACAGGGGGGACCGGGGAGCTGTTTTTT	CASSPRLTGGTGELFF
NA	NA	TRBV27	TRBJ1-5	TGTGCCAGCAGTTTATCAGGAATGGGCAATCAGCCCCAGCATTTT	CASSLSGMGNQPQHF
few	NA	TRBV2	TRBJ2-5	TGTGCCAGCAGTGTGGACTATTCGTACCAAGAGACCCAGTACTTC	CASSVDYSYQETQYF
NA	NA	TRBV2	TRBJ1-4	TGTGCCAGCAGTGTATTGGGCTTTGACCCGCCGGCGGGTGAAAAACTGTTTTTT	CASSVLGFDPPAGEKLFF
medium-sized	NA	TRBV7-9	TRBJ2-5	TGTGCCAGCAGCTCCCCCTATCATGGAGAGACCCAGTACTTC	CASSSPYHGETQYF
few	NA	TRBV11-3	TRBJ1-3	TGTGCCAGCAGCCCGCTGAGCTACGAACAAGACCTAAAACACTCTGGAAACACCATATATTTT	CASSPLSYEQDLKHSGNTIYF
NA	TRBD1	TRBV24-1	TRBJ2-2	TGTGCCACCCAGGGGGCGAACACCAGGGAGCTGTTTTTT	CATQGANTRELFF
many	TRBD2	TRBV5-1	TRBJ2-1	TGCGCCAGCAGCCCAGGACTAGCGGGAGGCCGCTCCTACAATGAGCAGTTCTTC	CASSPGLAGGRSYNEQFF
many	TRBD2	TRBV5-1	TRBJ2-5	TGCGCCAGCAGCTTGGATGCCGGGACTAGCGGCGTTAGGACCCAGTACTTC	CASSLDAGTSGVRTQYF
few	NA	TRBV4-3	TRBJ2-1	TGCGCCAGCAGCCAAGAAGGCGGGACGTACAATGAGCAGTTCTTC	CASSQEGGTYNEQFF
few	NA	TRBV10-3	TRBJ2-5	TGTGCCATCAGTGACCGGGCAGCTATTTACCAAGAGACCCAGTACTTC	CAISDRAAIYQETQYF
NA	TRBD1	TRBV30	TRBJ1-3	TGTGCCTGGAGCCGGGACAGCGGCTCTGGAAACACCATATATTTT	CAWSRDSGSGNTIYF
many	NA	TRBV7-9	TRBJ1-2	TGTGCCAGCACCGTTGGGGGGGCATATGGCTACACCTTC	CASTVGGAYGYTF
few	NA	TRBV5-1	TRBJ1-4	TGCGCCAGCAGCCGGAGGGTCGGGCCTCAAGGCCCTGCGGGGGGTGAAAAACTGTTTTTT	CASSRRVGPQGPAGGEKLFF
many	TRBD2	TRBV10-3	TRBJ2-3	TGTGCCATCGGGACTAGCGGGAGTAGGGATACGCAGTATTTT	CAIGTSGSRDTQYF
NA	NA	TRBV30	TRBJ2-5	TGTGCATTGGACATTGGCGAGACCCAGTACTTC	CALDIGETQYF
many	NA	TRBV5-4	TRBJ2-5	TGTGCCAGCAGCTTGAGGGGGCGCGGGAGAGAGACCCAGTACTTC	CASSLRGRGRETQYF
NA	NA	TRBV6-5	TRBJ1-5	TGTGCCAGCAGGCCTCCGGGACCGAGCAATCAGCCCCAGCATTTT	CASRPPGPSNQPQHF
NA	TRBD1	TRBV7-2	TRBJ2-1	TGTGCCAGCAGTACGGGACAGTACTACAATGAGCAGTTCTTC	CASSTGQYYNEQFF
many	NA	TRBV4-1	TRBJ2-7	TGCGCCAGCAGCCAATATCAGGCCAGGCCTCCTATCGAGCAGTACTTC	CASSQYQARPPIEQYF
many	TRBD1	TRBV20-1	TRBJ1-4	TGCAGTGCCAAGAACGCGGGACAGTCAAATGAAAAACTGTTTTTT	CSAKNAGQSNEKLFF
few	NA	TRBV24-1	TRBJ1-2	TGTGCCACCAGTCAGGCGGGCGCAGGTGGCTACACCTTC	CATSQAGAGGYTF
NA	TRBD2	TRBV4-3	TRBJ2-5	TGCGCCAGCAGCCAAGACCTAGCGGGGGGCCATGAAGAGACCCAGTACTTC	CASSQDLAGGHEETQYF
NA	TRBD1	TRBV12-3/TRBV12-4	TRBJ2-5	TGTGCCAGCAGTCCCCGGGACAGGGGGGAGACCCAGTACTTC	CASSPRDRGETQYF
few	TRBD1	TRBV5-1	TRBJ1-1	TGCGCCAGCAGCTTCCGGACAGGGGAAGGCGCTGAAGCTTTCTTT	CASSFRTGEGAEAFF
many	NA	TRBV5-4	TRBJ1-2	TGTGCCAGCCTTGAAACAGCGTCCTCTAACTATGGCTACACCTTC	CASLETASSNYGYTF
few	NA	TRBV27	TRBJ1-1	TGTGCCAGCAGTTGGGGGGACAAAACGGGAGGCACTGAAGCTTTCTTT	CASSWGDKTGGTEAFF
NA	TRBD1	TRBV5-1	TRBJ2-2	TGCGCCAGCAGCCGGGACAGGGTAACCGGGGAGCTGTTTTTT	CASSRDRVTGELFF
NA	NA	TRBV4-3	TRBJ1-2	TGCGCCAGCAGCCAAGCAATTGGGCAGAACTATGGCTACACCTTC	CASSQAIGQNYGYTF
few	TRBD1	TRBV10-2	TRBJ2-3	TGCGCCAGCAGGGCAGGGGGAGTAGCAGATACGCAGTATTTT	CASRAGGVADTQYF
many	NA	TRBV5-4	TRBJ1-1	TGTGCCAGCAGCAACCCGTTCCAGGGGCTAGGAACTGAAGCTTTCTTT	CASSNPFQGLGTEAFF
NA	TRBD2	TRBV12-3/TRBV12-4	TRBJ2-1	TGTGCCAGCAGGGGACTAGCGGGAGTGAATAATGAGCAGTTCTTC	CASRGLAGVNNEQFF
NA	NA	TRBV5-5	TRBJ2-5	TGTGTCAGCAGCTTCGGCAGGGCAGAGACCCAGTACTTC	CVSSFGRAETQYF
few	TRBD1	TRBV15	TRBJ2-7	TGTGCCATCCTTAGGACAGGGGATGGCGAGCAGTACTTC	CAILRTGDGEQYF
NA	TRBD1	TRBV19	TRBJ1-1	TGTGCCAGTAGTAGAGGACAGGGCCCAGAAGCTTTCTTT	CASSRGQGPEAFF
few	NA	TRBV6-1	TRBJ2-6	TGTGCCAGCAGTGAAGCTCGGACTCTGACTTTC	CASSEARTLTF
many	NA	TRBV20-1	TRBJ2-3	TGCAGTGCCAGACTCGCGGGGTTGACAGATACGCAGTATTTT	CSARLAGLTDTQYF
NA	NA	TRBV5-1	TRBJ2-7	TGCGCCAGCAGCCTAGGCCGGGACGGCCCCTACGAGCAGTACTTC	CASSLGRDGPYEQYF
many	NA	TRBV20-1	TRBJ2-3	TGCAGTGCGTACCCTGACAGCGGCCTCACAGATACGCAGTATTTT	CSAYPDSGLTDTQYF
many	NA	TRBV5-1	TRBJ1-5	TGCGCCAGCAGCCCGAGGGCAGGAAATGATCAGCCCCAGCATTTT	CASSPRAGNDQPQHF
few	NA	TRBV5-4	TRBJ2-2	TGTGCCAGCAGCTTCGGCAGCTACACCGGGGAGCTGTTTTTT	CASSFGSYTGELFF
many	NA	TRBV11-2	TRBJ2-1	TGTGCCAGCAGCATCGACCGCGAGGGTGAGCAGTTCTTC	CASSIDREGEQFF
many	TRBD1	TRBV5-5	TRBJ1-2	TGTGCCAGCAGCGCCCGGACAGGGCTTGCCTATGGCTACACCTTC	CASSARTGLAYGYTF
many	NA	TRBV19	TRBJ2-7	TGTGCCAGTAGTATAATCTTCTCCTACGAGCAGTACTTC	CASSIIFSYEQYF
many	NA	TRBV12-3/TRBV12-4	TRBJ2-7	TGTGCCAGCACCGCAAGTTTCGAGCAGTACTTC	CASTASFEQYF